This TCR beta chain originates from a study of cytomegalovirus exposure and HLA in healthy donors. The study ran its PCR with 60 Vbeta and 13 Jbeta primers. Method: immunoSEQ multiplex PCR; TCRdb's copy keeps in-frame clones and lacks some. The profile shows about 150,000 clones, around 60% of them singletons. As concerns this clone: Antigen specificity is unknown.

The CDR3 is made up of 14 amino acids. CDR1 is LNHNV and CDR2 is YYDKDF in the germline V gene (reference sequence). V lost 8 bases and J lost 8; bases outside the gene matches: 9. Study outcomes and limitations: Beyond CMV serostatus, there was no information to go on about immune exposure. Most TCR sequences were uncommon, yet certain public TCRs appeared in many donors. With DRB1 most and HLA-C fewest, TCR association rates differed between HLA loci in a later analysis.

The receptor was derived from a woman aged 55 to 70 in good health and CMV-seropositive. Sequencing used PBMCs. J is TRBJ2-1 and V is TRBV15; 10 positions agree with TRBD2. The CDR3 DNA is TGTGCCACCGGGCCTAGCGGGAGTCGGTATGAGCAGTTCTTC. This sequence encodes CATGPSGSRYEQFF.